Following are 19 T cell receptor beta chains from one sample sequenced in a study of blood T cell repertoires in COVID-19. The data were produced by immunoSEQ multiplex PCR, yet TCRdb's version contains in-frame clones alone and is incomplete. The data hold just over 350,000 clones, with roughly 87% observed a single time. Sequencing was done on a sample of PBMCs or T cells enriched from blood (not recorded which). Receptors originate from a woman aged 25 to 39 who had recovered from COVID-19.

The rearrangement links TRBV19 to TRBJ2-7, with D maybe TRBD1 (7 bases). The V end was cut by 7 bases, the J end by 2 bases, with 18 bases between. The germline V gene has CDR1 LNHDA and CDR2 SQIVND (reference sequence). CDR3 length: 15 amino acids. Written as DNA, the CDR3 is TGTGCCAGTACCCCAGGGTCAGGGGGGCCCTACGAGCAGTACTTC. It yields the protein CASTPGSGGPYEQYF. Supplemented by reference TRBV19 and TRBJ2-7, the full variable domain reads DGGITQSPKYLFRKEGQNVTLSCEQNLNHDAMYWYRQDPGQGLRLIYYSQIVNDFQKGDIAEGYSVSREKKESFPLTVTSAQKNPTAFYLCASTPGSGGPYEQYFGPGTRLTVT.

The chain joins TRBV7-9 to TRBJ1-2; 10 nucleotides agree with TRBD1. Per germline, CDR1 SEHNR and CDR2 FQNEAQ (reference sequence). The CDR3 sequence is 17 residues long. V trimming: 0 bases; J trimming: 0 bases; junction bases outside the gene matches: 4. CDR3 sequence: CASSLATGQGPNYGYTF. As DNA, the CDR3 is TGTGCCAGCAGCTTAGCGACGGGACAGGGGCCTAACTATGGCTACACCTTC.

The CDR3 is CASCGGRAGGYNEQFF. CDR3 sequence (DNA): TGTGCCAGCTGTGGTGGCCGGGCAGGGGGGTACAATGAGCAGTTCTTC. The chain combines TRBV28 with TRBJ2-1, with TRBD1 as a possible D gene (7 bases). V lost 8 bases and J lost 4, with 21 bases in between. CDR3 length: 16 amino acids. The germline V gene encodes CDR1 MDHEN and CDR2 SYDVKM.

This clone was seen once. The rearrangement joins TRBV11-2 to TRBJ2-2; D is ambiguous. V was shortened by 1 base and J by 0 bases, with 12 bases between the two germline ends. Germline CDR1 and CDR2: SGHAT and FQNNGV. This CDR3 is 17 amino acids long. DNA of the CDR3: TGTGCCAGCAGCTTAGTCGGTAGCACCTCGAACACCGGGGAGCTGTTTTTT. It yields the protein CASSLVGSTSNTGELFF. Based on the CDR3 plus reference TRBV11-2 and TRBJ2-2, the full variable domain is EAGVAQSPRYKIIEKRQSVAFWCNPISGHATLYWYQQILGQGPKLLIQFQNNGVVDDSQLPKDRFSAERLKGVDSTLKIQPAKLEDSAVYLCASSLVGSTSNTGELFFGEGSRLTVL.

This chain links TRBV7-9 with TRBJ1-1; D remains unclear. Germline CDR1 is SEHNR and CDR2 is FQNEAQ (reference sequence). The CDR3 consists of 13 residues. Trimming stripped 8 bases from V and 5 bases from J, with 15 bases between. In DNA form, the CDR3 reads TGTGCCAGCCGAGACTTCATGCAAACTGAAGCTTTCTTT. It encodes CASRDFMQTEAFF.

The CDR3 DNA is TGTGCCAGCAGGGGGACAGGGGGCGCGACGGACTATGGCTACACCTTC. It translates to CASRGTGGATDYGYTF. The chain links TRBV2 to TRBJ1-2, with 12 bases identical to TRBD1. Germline CDR1 and CDR2: SNHLY and FYNNEI. The CDR3 runs 16 residues. The trim removed 6 bases at V and 3 bases at J, leaving 8 bases unmatched.

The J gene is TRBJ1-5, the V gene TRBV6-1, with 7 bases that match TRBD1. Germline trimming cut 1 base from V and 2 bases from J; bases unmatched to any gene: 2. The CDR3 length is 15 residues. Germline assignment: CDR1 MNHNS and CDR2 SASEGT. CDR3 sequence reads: CASSEGQGGNQPQHF. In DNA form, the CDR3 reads TGTGCCAGCAGTGAAGGACAGGGCGGCAATCAGCCCCAGCATTTT.

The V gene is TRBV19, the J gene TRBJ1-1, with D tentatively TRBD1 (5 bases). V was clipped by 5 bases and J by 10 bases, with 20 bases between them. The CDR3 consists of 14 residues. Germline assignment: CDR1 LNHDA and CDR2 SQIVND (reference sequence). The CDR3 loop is CASSFMSLGEGAFF. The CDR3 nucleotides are TGTGCCAGTAGTTTTATGTCGTTAGGGGAGGGAGCTTTCTTT.

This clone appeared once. The CDR3 DNA follows: TGTGCCAGCACTGACAGTTATTATCAGCCCCAGCATTTT. Protein sequence: CASTDSYYQPQHF. The chain couples TRBV28 to TRBJ1-5; D possibly corresponds to TRBD1 (5 bases). CDR3 length: 13 amino acids. Germline loops: CDR1 MDHEN, CDR2 SYDVKM. Between the trimmed V and J ends, which lost 7 bases and 5 bases, there was a span of 12 bases.

The CDR3 is CASSARGRPGWQETQYF. As DNA, the CDR3 is TGTGCCAGCAGCGCCCGTGGGCGGCCGGGGTGGCAAGAGACCCAGTACTTC. The V and J genes are TRBV7-6 and TRBJ2-5; maybe TRBD2 (5 bases). The CDR3 is 17 amino acids. V was clipped by 5 bases and J by 2 bases, with 21 bases between them. The germline CDR1 and CDR2 sequences are SGHVS and FNYEAQ. The full variable domain, with the rest looked up from reference TRBV7-6 and TRBJ2-5, is GAGVSQSPRYKVTKRGQDVALRCDPISGHVSLYWYRQALGQGPEFLTYFNYEAQQDKSGLPNDRFSAERPEGSISTLTIQRTEQRDSAMYRCASSARGRPGWQETQYFGPGTRLLVL.

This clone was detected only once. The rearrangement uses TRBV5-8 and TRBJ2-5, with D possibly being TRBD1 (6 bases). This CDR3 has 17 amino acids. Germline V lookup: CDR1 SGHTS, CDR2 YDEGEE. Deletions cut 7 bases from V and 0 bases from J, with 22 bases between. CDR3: CASQPDWGPLYQETQYF. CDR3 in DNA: TGTGCCAGCCAGCCAGATTGGGGGCCTCTGTACCAAGAGACCCAGTACTTC.

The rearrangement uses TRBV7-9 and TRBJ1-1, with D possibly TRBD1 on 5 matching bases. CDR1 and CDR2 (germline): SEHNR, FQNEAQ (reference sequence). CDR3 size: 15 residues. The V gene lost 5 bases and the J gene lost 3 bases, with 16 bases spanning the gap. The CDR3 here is CASSPRGSRDTEAFF. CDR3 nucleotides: TGTGCCAGCAGCCCAAGGGGATCCAGGGACACTGAAGCTTTCTTT.

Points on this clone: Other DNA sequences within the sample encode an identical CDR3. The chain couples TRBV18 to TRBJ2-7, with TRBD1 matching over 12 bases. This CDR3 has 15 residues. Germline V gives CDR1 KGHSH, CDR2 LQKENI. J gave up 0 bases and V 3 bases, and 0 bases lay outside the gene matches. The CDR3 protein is CASSPGQGASYEQYF. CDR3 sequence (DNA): TGTGCCAGCTCACCGGGACAGGGGGCCTCCTACGAGCAGTACTTC.

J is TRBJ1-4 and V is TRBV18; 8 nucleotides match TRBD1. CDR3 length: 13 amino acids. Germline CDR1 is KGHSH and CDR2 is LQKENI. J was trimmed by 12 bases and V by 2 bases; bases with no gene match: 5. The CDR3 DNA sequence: TGTGCCAGCTCACCATTGGGACAGGTAGAACTGTTTTTT. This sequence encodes CASSPLGQVELFF.

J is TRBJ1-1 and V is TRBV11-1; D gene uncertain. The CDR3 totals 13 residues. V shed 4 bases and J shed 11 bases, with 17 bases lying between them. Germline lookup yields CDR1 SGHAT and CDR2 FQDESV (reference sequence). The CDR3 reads CASSSPPGERAFF. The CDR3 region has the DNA TGTGCCAGCAGCTCCCCCCCCGGGGAGCGGGCTTTCTTT.

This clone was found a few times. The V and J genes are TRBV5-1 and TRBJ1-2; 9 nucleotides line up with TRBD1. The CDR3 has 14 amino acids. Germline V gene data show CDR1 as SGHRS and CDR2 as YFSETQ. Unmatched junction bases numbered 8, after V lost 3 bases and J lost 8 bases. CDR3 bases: TGCGCCAGCAGCTCACCCCGGACAGGGGAAGGCTACACCTTC. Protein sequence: CASSSPRTGEGYTF.

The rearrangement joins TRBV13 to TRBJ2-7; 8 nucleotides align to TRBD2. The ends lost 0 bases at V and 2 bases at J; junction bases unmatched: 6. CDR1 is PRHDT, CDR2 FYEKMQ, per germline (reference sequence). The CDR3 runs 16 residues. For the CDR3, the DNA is TGTGCCAGCAGCTTAGGGGCTGCGGGGGGCCCCTACGAGCAGTACTTC. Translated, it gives CASSLGAAGGPYEQYF.

The CDR3 DNA sequence: TGTGCCATCAGTAAGGACAGAGGAGAGACCCAGTACTTC. The encoded protein is CAISKDRGETQYF. V is TRBV10-3 and J is TRBJ2-5; maybe TRBD1 (6 bases). The CDR3 loop spans 13 amino acids. Germline-derived CDR1 and CDR2 are ENHRY and SYGVKD. Trimming took 5 bases from V and 4 from J, leaving 11 bases between them.

CDR3 sequence reads: CASSPSGQGGSPLHF. DNA for the CDR3: TGTGCCAGCAGCCCCTCGGGACAGGGAGGTTCACCCCTCCACTTT. The chain couples TRBV7-8 to TRBJ1-6; 9 bases agree with TRBD1. This CDR3 contains 15 residues. The germline V gene has CDR1 SGHVS and CDR2 FQNEAQ. V was clipped by 5 bases and J by 9 bases; unmatched bases: 8.